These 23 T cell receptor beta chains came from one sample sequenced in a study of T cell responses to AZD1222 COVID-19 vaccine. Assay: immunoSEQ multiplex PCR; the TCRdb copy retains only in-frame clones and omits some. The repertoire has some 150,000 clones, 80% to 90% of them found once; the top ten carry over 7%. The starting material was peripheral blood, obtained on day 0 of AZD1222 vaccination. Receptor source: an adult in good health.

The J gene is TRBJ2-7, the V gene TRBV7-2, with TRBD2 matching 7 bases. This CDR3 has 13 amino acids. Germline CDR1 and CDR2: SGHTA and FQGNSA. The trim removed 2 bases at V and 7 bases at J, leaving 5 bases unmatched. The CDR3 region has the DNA TGTGCCAGCAGCTTAAGCCTAGCGGAAGAGCAGTACTTC. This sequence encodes CASSLSLAEEQYF.

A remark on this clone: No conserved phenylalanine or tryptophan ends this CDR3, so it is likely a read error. DNA for the CDR3: TGTGCCAGCAGTTACTCTTATGGCTACACCTCC. It translates to CASSYSYGYTS. This rearrangement joins TRBV12-3 or TRBV12-4 to TRBJ1-2, with D unclear. Between the trimmed V and J ends, which lost 4 bases and 5 bases, there was a span of 5 bases. The CDR3 is 11 amino acids.

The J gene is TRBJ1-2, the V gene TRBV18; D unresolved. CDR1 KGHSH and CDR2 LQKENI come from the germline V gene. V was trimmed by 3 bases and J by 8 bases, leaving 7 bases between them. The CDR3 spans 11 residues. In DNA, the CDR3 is TGTGCCAGCTCACCGGACTGGGGCTACACCTTC. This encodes CASSPDWGYTF.

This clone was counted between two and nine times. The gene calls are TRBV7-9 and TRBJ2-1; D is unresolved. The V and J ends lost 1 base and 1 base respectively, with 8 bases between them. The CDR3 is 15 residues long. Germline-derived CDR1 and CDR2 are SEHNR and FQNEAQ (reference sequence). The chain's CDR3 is CASSLGAGSYNEQFF. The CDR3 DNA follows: TGTGCCAGCAGCTTAGGAGCAGGATCCTACAATGAGCAGTTCTTC.

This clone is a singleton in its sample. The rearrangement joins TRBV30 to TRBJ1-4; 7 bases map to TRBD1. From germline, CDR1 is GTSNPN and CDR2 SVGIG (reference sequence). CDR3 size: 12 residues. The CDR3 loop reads CARGTDNEKLFF. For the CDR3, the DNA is TGTGCTAGGGGGACAGATAATGAAAAACTGTTTTTT. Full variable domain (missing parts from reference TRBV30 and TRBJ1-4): SQTIHQWPATLVQPVGSPLSLECTVEGTSNPNLYWYRQAAGRGLQLLFYSVGIGQISSEVPQNLSASRPQDRQFILSSKKLLLSDSGFYLCARGTDNEKLFFGSGTQLSVL.

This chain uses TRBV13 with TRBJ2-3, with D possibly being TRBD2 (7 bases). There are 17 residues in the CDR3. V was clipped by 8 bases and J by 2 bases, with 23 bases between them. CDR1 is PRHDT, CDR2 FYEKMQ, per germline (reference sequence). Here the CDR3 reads CASLTMGGRGPTDTQYF. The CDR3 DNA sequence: TGTGCCAGCCTTACGATGGGTGGGCGGGGGCCCACAGATACGCAGTATTTT. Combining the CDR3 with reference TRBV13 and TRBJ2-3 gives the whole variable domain AAGVIQSPRHLIKEKRETATLKCYPIPRHDTVYWYQQGPGQDPQFLISFYEKMQSDKGSIPDRFSAQQFSDYHSELNMSSLELGDSALYFCASLTMGGRGPTDTQYFGPGTRLTVL.

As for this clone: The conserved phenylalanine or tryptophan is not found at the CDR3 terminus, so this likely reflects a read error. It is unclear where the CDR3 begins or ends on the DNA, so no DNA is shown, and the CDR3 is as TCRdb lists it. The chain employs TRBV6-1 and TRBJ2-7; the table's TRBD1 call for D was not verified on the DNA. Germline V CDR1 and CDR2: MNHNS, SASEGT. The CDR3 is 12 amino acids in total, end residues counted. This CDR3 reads CASSDGTPGVVI.

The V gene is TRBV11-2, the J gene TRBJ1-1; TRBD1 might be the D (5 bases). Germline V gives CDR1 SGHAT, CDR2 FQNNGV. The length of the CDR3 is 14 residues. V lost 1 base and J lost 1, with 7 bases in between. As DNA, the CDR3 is TGTGCCAGCAGCTTAGCCAGGGAGAACACTGAAGCTTTCTTT. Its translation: CASSLARENTEAFF.

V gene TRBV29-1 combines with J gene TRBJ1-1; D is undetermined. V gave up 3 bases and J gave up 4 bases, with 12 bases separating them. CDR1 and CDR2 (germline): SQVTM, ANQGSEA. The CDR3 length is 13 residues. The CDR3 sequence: CSVDGKWGTEAFF. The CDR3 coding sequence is TGCAGCGTTGACGGGAAGTGGGGCACTGAAGCTTTCTTT. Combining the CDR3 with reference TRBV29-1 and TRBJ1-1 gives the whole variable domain SAVISQKPSRDICQRGTSLTIQCQVDSQVTMMFWYRQQPGQSLTLIATANQGSEATYESGFVIDKFPISRPNLTFSTLTVSNMSPEDSSIYLCSVDGKWGTEAFFGQGTRLTVV.

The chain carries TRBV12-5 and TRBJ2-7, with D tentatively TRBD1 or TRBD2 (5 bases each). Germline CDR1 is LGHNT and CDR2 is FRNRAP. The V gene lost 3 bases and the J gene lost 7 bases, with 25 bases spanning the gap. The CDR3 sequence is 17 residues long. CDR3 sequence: CASGFGMELAGDEEQYF. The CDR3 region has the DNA TGTGCTAGTGGTTTCGGCATGGAGCTGGCTGGGGACGAAGAGCAGTACTTC.

The CDR3 spells CASSTTVNSPLHF. The CDR3 DNA is TGTGCCAGCAGCACGACGGTCAATTCACCCCTCCACTTT. V is TRBV9 and J is TRBJ1-6, with D unclear. Trimming took 4 bases from V and 7 from J, leaving 9 bases between them. Per the germline V gene, CDR1 is SGDLS and CDR2 is YYNGEE. This CDR3 region has 13 residues. The whole variable domain, remainder taken from reference TRBV9 and TRBJ1-6, is DSGVTQTPKHLITATGQRVTLRCSPRSGDLSVYWYQQSLDQGLQFLIQYYNGEERAKGNILERFSAQQFPDLHSELNLSSLELGDSALYFCASSTTVNSPLHFGNGTRLTVT.

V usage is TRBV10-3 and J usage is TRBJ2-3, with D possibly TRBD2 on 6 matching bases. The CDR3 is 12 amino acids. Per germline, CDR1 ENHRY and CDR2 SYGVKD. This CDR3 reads CAQSLGGDTQYF. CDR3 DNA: TGTGCGCAGAGCCTGGGGGGAGATACGCAGTATTTT.

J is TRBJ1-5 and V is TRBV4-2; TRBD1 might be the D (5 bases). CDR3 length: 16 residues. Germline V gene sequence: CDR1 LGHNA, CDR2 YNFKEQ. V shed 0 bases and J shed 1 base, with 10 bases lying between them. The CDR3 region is CASSQESRESNQPQHF. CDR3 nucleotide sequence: TGTGCCAGCAGCCAAGAATCCAGGGAGAGCAATCAGCCCCAGCATTTT.

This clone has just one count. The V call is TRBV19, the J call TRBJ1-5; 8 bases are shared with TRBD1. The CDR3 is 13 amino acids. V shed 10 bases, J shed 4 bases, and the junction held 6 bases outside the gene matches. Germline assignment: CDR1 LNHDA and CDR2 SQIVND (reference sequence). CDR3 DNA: TGTGCCACCCGGGACAGGAATAATCAGCCCCAGCATTTT. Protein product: CATRDRNNQPQHF.

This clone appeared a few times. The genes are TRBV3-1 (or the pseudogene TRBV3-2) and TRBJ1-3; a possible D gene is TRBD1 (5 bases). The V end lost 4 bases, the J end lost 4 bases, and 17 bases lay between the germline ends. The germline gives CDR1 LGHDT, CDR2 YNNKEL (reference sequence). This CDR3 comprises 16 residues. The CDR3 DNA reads TGTGCCAGCAGCCTTGAGCCGGGGCCAGGCGGAAACACCATATATTTT. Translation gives CASSLEPGPGGNTIYF.

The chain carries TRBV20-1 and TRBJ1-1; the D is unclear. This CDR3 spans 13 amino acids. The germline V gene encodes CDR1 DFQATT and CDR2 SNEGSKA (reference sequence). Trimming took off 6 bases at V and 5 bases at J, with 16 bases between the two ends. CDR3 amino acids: CSASQALRTEAFF. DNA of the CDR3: TGCAGTGCCAGTCAGGCGCTGAGGACTGAAGCTTTCTTT.

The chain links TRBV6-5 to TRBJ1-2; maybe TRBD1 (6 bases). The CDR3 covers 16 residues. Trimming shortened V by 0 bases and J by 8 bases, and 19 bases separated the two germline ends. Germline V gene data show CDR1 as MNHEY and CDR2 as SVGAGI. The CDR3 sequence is CASSYSGTTGRGGYTF. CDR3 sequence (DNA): TGTGCCAGCAGTTACTCGGGTACCACAGGGCGGGGAGGCTACACCTTC.

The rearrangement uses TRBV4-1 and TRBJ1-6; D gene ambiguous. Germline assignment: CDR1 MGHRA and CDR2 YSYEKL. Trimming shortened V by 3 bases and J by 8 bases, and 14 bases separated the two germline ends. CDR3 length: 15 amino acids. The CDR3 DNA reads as TGCGCCAGCAGCCACCCGGATAGGGAGGATTCACCCCTCCACTTT. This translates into CASSHPDREDSPLHF.

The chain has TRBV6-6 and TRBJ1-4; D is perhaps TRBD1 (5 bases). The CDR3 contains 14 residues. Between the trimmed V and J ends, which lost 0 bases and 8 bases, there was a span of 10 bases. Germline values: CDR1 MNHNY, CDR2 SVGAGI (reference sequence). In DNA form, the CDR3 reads TGTGCCAGCAGTTACTCCGGGACGGGAGAAAAACTGTTTTTT. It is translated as CASSYSGTGEKLFF.

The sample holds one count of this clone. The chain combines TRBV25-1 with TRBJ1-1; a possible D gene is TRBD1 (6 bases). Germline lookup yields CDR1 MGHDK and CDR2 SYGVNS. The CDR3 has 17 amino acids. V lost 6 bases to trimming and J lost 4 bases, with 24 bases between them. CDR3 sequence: CASSPMRTTGQGTEAFF. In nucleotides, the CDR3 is TGTGCCAGCAGCCCGATGAGAACGACAGGTCAGGGCACTGAAGCTTTCTTT. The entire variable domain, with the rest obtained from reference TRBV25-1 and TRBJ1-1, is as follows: EADIYQTPRYLVIGTGKKITLECSQTMGHDKMYWYQQDPGMELHLIHYSYGVNSTEKGDLSSESTVSRIRTEHFPLTLESARPSHTSQYLCASSPMRTTGQGTEAFFGQGTRLTVV.

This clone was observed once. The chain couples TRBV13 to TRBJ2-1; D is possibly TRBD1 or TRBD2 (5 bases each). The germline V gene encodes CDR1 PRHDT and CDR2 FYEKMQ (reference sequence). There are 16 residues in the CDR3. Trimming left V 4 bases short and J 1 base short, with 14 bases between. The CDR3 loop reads CASSSSRDRSYNEQFF. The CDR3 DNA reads TGTGCCAGCAGCTCGAGCCGGGACCGATCCTACAATGAGCAGTTCTTC.

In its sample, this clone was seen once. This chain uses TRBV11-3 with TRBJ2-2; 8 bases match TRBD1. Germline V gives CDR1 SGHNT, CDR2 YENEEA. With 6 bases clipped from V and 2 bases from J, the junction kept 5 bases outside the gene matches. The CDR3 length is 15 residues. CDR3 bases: TGTGCCAGCAGTTTCCAGGGGGCAAACACCGGGGAGCTGTTTTTT. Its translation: CASSFQGANTGELFF.

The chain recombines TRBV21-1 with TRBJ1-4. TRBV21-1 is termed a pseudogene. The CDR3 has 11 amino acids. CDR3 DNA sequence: TGTGCCAGCAGCCCCAGGACCGCACTGTTTTTT. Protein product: CASSPRTALFF.